The entry below gives a single T cell receptor (beta chain) sequence along with its context. Its specificity is not known. Sequencing used immunoSEQ multiplex PCR; TCRdb keeps in-frame clones, though not all of them. The table records tens of thousands of clones, approximately 79% of them present only once. These data belong to a study of radiotherapy plus CTLA-4 blockade in lung cancer. Overall study results and limits: Radiotherapy was combined with ipilimumab, and tumor-derived TCR clones then expanded in blood.

This CDR3 has 14 residues. V lost 4 bases to trimming and J lost 2 bases, with 11 bases between them. Germline assignment: CDR1 MDHEN and CDR2 SYDVKM. The source is a human donor with non-small cell lung cancer who had stable disease on radiotherapy plus ipilimumab. The sample consisted of peripheral blood, taken from a patient treated with radiotherapy plus ipilimumab. The rearrangement links TRBV28 to TRBJ1-2; D is possibly TRBD1 (6 bases). CDR3 bases: TGTGCCAGCAGTTCGGGACATGGGAACTATGGCTACACCTTC. It yields the protein CASSSGHGNYGYTF.